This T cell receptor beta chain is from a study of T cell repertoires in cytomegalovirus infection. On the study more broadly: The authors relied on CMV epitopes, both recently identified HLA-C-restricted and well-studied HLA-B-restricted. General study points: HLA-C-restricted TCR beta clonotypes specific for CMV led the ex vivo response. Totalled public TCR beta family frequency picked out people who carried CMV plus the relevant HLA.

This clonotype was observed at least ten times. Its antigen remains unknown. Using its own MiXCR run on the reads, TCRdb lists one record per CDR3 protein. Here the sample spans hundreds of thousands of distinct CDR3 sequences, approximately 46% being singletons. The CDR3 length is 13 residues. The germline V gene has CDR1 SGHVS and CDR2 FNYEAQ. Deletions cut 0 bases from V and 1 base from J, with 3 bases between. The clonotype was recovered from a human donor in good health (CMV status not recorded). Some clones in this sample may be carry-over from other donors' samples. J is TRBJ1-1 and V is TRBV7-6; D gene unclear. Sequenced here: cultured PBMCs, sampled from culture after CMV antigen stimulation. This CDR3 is CASSLAANTEAFF. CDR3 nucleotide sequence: TGTGCCAGCAGCTTAGCAGCGAACACTGAAGCTTTCTTT.